What follows describes a single T cell receptor (beta chain). This record belongs to a study of blood T cell repertoires in COVID-19. About the study: Some COVID-19 samples were acute and others convalescent; all came from the United States, Italy and Spain. Nucleic acid was either cDNA or gDNA, and it came from T cells, B-cell-depleted T cells, or PBMCs.

Original processing notes: From reference gene primer amplification, estimates of nucleated cell counts were derived. This table comes from immunoSEQ multiplex PCR, and its TCRdb copy is limited to in-frame clones, with some not included. V and J calls and clone size are copied from that table; D and trimming were computed from the DNA. This sample yields a few hundred thousand clones, of which under 90% are seen a single time; under 3.5% belongs to the top ten. The CDR3 loop spans 15 amino acids. Germline trimming cut 6 bases from V and 0 bases from J; bases unmatched to any gene: 3. The germline gives CDR1 MRHNA, CDR2 SNTAGT.

Sequenced input: peripheral blood. The rearrangement joins TRBV6-4 to TRBJ2-3; 10 nucleotides agree with TRBD2. The clonotype comes from a woman aged 18-29 years with acute or convalescent COVID-19. The CDR3, as DNA: TGTGCCAGCAGCCAGACTAGCGGGAGCACAGATACGCAGTATTTT. It codes for CASSQTSGSTDTQYF.